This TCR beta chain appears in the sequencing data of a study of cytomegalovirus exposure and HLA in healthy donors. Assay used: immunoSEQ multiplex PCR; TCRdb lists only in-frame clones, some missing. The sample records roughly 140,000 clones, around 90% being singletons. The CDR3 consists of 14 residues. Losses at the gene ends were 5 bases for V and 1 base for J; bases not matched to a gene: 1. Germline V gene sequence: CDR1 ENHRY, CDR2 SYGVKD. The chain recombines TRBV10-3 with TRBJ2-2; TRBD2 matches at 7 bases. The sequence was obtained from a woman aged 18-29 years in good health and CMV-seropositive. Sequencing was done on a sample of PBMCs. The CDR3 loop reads CAISQRENTGELFF. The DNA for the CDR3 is TGTGCCATCAGTCAGCGGGAGAACACCGGGGAGCTGTTTTTT.